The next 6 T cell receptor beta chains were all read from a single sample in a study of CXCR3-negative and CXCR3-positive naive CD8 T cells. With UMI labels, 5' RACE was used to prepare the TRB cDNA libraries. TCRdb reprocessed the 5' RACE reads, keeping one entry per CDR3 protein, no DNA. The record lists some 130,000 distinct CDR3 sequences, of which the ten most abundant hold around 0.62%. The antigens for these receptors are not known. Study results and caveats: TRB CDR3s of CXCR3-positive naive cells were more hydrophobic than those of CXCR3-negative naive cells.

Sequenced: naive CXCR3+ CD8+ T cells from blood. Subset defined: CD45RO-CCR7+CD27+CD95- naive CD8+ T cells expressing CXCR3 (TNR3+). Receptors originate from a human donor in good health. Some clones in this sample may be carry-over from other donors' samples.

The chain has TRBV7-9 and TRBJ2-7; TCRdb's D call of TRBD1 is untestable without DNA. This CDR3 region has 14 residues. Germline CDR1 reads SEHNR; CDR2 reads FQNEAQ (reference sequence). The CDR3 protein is CASSSTGGAYEQYF.

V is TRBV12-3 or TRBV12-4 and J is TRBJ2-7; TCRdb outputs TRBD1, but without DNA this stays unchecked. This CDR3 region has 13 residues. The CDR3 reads CASRGGQVYEQYF.

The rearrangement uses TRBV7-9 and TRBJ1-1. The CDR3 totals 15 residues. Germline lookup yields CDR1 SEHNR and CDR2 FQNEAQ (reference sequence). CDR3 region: CASSQAGRGNTEAFF.

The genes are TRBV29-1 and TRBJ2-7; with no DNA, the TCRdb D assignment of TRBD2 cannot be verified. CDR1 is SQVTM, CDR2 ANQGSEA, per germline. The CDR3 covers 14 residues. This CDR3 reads CSVVGLAGRYEQYF.

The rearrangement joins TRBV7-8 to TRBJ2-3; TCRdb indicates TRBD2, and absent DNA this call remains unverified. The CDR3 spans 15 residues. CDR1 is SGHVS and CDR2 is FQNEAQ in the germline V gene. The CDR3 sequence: CASSLWPSGTDTQYF.

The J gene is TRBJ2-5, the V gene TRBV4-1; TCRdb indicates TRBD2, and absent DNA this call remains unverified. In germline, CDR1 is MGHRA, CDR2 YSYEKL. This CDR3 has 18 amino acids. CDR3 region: CASSQDRSYQRGQETQYF.